These T cell receptor beta chains were read from a single sample in a study of T cells in Graves' hyperthyroidism and ophthalmopathy. TCRdb re-analysed the multiplex PCR reads in MiXCR, keeping a single row per CDR3 protein. The data show 340,000 or so distinct CDR3 sequences, 21% seen once. Sequenced material: blood. The receptors shown here come from a woman between 50 and 59 years old with Graves' hyperthyroidism. Each CDR3 is given with its conserved first and last residue. A D gene is named only where the DNA matches it firmly. Clone sizes are given selectively: once, few, many, or a class where the clone is expanded.

cdr3_length	v_call	d_call	j_call	clone_size	cdr3_nt	cdr3_aa
13	TRBV3-1	TRBD2	TRBJ2-7	.	TGTGCCAGCAGCCAGATGGAGCGGGGAGAGCAGTACTTC	CASSQMERGEQYF
14	TRBV11-2	.	TRBJ2-5	many	TGTGCCAGCAGCTTAGAAGGGGGGCAAGAGACCCAGTACTTC	CASSLEGGQETQYF
14	TRBV5-1	.	TRBJ1-2	few	TGCGCCAGCAGCTTGGACAAGGCGGGGGACGGCTACACCTTC	CASSLDKAGDGYTF
12	TRBV7-2	.	TRBJ1-2	.	TGTGCCAGCAGCTTGAACAGCTATGGCTACACCTTC	CASSLNSYGYTF
13	TRBV28	.	TRBJ1-2	many	TGTGCCAGCAGTTTCAGTGCTAACTATGGCTACACCTTC	CASSFSANYGYTF
14	TRBV11-3	.	TRBJ2-5	many	TGTGCCAGCAGCCCAGGAGGATATCAAGAGACCCAGTACTTC	CASSPGGYQETQYF
15	TRBV5-1	.	TRBJ2-1	many	TGCGCCAGCAGCTTGGCTAGGACAGCTTACAATGAGCAGTTCTTC	CASSLARTAYNEQFF
15	TRBV7-7	TRBD2	TRBJ2-1	many	TGTGCTAGCAGCCCCCAACTAGCGGGAGAGAATGAGCAGTTCTTC	CASSPQLAGENEQFF
15	TRBV7-3	TRBD1	TRBJ1-6	.	TGTGCCAGCAGCCGCACCGGGACAGACGGTACACCCCTCCACTTT	CASSRTGTDGTPLHF
16	TRBV6-1	.	TRBJ2-6	.	TGTGCCAGCAGTCCCCCGAGGACCTCTGGGGCCAACGTCCTGACTTTC	CASSPPRTSGANVLTF
14	TRBV12-3/TRBV12-4	.	TRBJ2-1	many	TGTGCCAGCAGCCGACGGGGGGCAGACAATGAGCAGTTCTTC	CASSRRGADNEQFF
12	TRBV28	.	TRBJ1-1	many	TGTGCCAGCAGTTTCCTACCGGGTGAAGCTTTCTTT	CASSFLPGEAFF
15	TRBV6-5	TRBD1	TRBJ2-7	many	TGTGCCAGCAGTCACTCCGGGACAGGGGCGGGAGAGCAGTACTTC	CASSHSGTGAGEQYF
13	TRBV20-1	.	TRBJ2-5	many	TGCAGTGCCCTCTGGGGGGAAAGGGAGACCCAGTACTTC	CSALWGERETQYF
12	TRBV20-1	.	TRBJ2-5	few	TGCAGTGGTAGCCGGGGACAAGAGACCCAGTACTTC	CSGSRGQETQYF
14	TRBV10-3	TRBD2	TRBJ2-1	many	TGTGCCATCAGTGAAAGCGGGAGTGACAATGAGCAGTTCTTC	CAISESGSDNEQFF
15	TRBV2	TRBD2	TRBJ2-3	.	TGTGCCAGCCGGCCTAGCGGGAGGGCCGCAGATACGCAGTATTTT	CASRPSGRAADTQYF
14	TRBV25-1	TRBD2	TRBJ2-1	.	TGTGCCAGCAGTGTTAGCGGGGGCTACAATGAGCAGTTCTTC	CASSVSGGYNEQFF
13	TRBV7-9	.	TRBJ1-6	many	TGTGCCAGCAGCCGACAGGAAACTTCACCCCTCCACTTT	CASSRQETSPLHF
15	TRBV4-1	TRBD2	TRBJ2-7	few	TGCGCCAGCAGCCCCGGGGGCGGGGGGATTCGGGAGCAGTACTTC	CASSPGGGGIREQYF
16	TRBV7-9	.	TRBJ1-1	.	TGTGCCAGCAGCTGGATTTCTCGTTCAGGGAACACTGAAGCTTTCTTT	CASSWISRSGNTEAFF
13	TRBV2	.	TRBJ2-2	.	TGTGCCAGCACCCAGGGGCCCACCGGGGAGCTGTTTTTT	CASTQGPTGELFF
14	TRBV19	.	TRBJ2-7	few	TGTGCCAGTAGTAAAGGGGGTACCTCCTACGAGCAGTACTTC	CASSKGGTSYEQYF
13	TRBV20-1	.	TRBJ2-7	many	TGCAGTGCTAGCAATCCCACCTCCTACGAGCAGTACTTC	CSASNPTSYEQYF
16	TRBV7-6	TRBD2	TRBJ2-5	.	TGTGCCAGCAGCCCCCTAGCGGGAGGGGTGATAGAGACCCAGTACTTC	CASSPLAGGVIETQYF
16	TRBV3-1	.	TRBJ1-1	many	TGTGCCAGCAGCCAAACCATGACCCGGATGAACACTGAAGCTTTCTTT	CASSQTMTRMNTEAFF
14	TRBV6-1	TRBD1	TRBJ1-5	many	TGTGCCAGCAGCGGACAGGGAGGGGTACAGCCCCAGCATTTT	CASSGQGGVQPQHF
15	TRBV20-1	.	TRBJ2-7	few	TGCAGTGCTAGTGATTCGGCTAGCATCGCCTACGAGCAGTACTTC	CSASDSASIAYEQYF
14	TRBV5-1	TRBD2	TRBJ2-1	once	TGCGCCAGCAGCTTGGCCGCTTGGGGGGGTGAGCAGTTCTTC	CASSLAAWGGEQFF
13	TRBV24-1	.	TRBJ2-1	.	TGTGCCACCGCACGGGGTGCGTACAATGAGCAGTTCTTC	CATARGAYNEQFF
14	TRBV28	TRBD1	TRBJ1-2	.	TGTGCCAGCAGTACTCAGGGGGCTCGCTATGGCTACACCTTC	CASSTQGARYGYTF
14	TRBV6-5	TRBD2	TRBJ2-7	many	TGTGCCAGCAGTTACGGGGGACTAGCGGACGAGCAGTACTTC	CASSYGGLADEQYF
12	TRBV5-1	.	TRBJ1-1	few	TGCGCCAGCAGCCCGGGACCTGAGGAAGCTTTCTTT	CASSPGPEEAFF
16	TRBV3-1	.	TRBJ1-3	once	TGTGCCAGCAGCCCATTTACAGGGCGGTCTGAGAACACCATATATTTT	CASSPFTGRSENTIYF
13	TRBV19	.	TRBJ1-4	few	TGTGCCAGTATGCGACAGACTAATGAAAAACTGTTTTTT	CASMRQTNEKLFF
14	TRBV15	.	TRBJ2-1	.	TGTGCCACCAGCAGGAAGGGGTTAGTTTATGAGCAGTTCTTC	CATSRKGLVYEQFF